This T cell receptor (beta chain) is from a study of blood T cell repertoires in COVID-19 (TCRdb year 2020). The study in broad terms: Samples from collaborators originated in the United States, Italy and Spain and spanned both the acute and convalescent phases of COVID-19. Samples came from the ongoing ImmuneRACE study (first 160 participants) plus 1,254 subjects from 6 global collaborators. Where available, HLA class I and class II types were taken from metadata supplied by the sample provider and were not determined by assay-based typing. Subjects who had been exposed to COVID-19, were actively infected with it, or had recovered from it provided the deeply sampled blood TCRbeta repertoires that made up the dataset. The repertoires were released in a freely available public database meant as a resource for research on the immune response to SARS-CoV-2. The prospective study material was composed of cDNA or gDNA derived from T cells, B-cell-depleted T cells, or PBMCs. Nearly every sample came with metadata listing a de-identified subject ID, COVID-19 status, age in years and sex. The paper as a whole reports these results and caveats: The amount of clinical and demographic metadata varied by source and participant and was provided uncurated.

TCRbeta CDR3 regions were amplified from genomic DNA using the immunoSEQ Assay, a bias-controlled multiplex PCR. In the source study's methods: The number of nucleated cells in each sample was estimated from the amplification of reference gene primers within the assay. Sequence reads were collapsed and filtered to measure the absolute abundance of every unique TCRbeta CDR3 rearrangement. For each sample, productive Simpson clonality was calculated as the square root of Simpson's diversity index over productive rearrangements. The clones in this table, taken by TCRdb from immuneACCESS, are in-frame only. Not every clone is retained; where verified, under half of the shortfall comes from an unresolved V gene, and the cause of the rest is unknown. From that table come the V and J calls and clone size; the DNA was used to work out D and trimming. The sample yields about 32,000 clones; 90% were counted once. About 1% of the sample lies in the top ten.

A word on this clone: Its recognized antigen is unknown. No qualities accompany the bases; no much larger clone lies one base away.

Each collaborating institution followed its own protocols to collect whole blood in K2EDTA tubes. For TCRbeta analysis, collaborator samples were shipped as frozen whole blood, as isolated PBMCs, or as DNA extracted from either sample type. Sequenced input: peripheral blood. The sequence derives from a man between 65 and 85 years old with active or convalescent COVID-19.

The DNA is as follows: TGTGCCAGCAGCTTAGATGGGGCGCTGGACTATGGCTACACCTTC. Its product reads: CASSLDGALDYGYTF. In this chain, TRBV7-9 is recombined with TRBJ1-2; TRBD1 might be the D gene, on 5 matching bases. From its cysteine to its phenylalanine, the CDR3 spans 15 amino acids. Only the CDR3 region is kept as DNA, spanning 45 bases read in frame from base 1. The germline V gene (reference sequence) yields SEHNR for CDR1 and FQNEAQ for CDR2. Cut back by 1 base and 3 bases, the V and J ends lie 12 bases apart. The full variable domain, with segments outside the CDR3 supplied by the reference TRBV7-9 and TRBJ1-2 proteins, appears as DTGVSQNPRHKITKRGQNVTFRCDPISEHNRLYWYRQTLGQGPEFLTYFQNEAQLEKSRLLSDRFSAERPKGSFSTLEIQRTEQGDSAMYLCASSLDGALDYGYTFGSGTRLTVV.